A selection of T cell receptor beta chains follows, all from one sample in a study of regulatory T cells in long-lasting Graves disease. Each CDR3 protein gets one entry after TCRdb re-called the multiplex PCR reads with MiXCR. Of 300,000 or so distinct CDR3 sequences in the sample, about 20% were seen once. The starting material was peripheral blood mononuclear cells (PBMCs), obtained when the disease was refractory, from a patient treated with antithyroid drugs. These receptors originate from a female donor with Graves disease. The conserved cysteine and the conserved F or W are not part of the CDR3 here.

TRBV2	TRBJ2-1	ASREIDSYNEQS
TRBV11-2	TRBJ2-6	ASSAPSGANVLT
TRBV12-3/TRBV12-4	TRBJ1-1	ASSFGGYTEAF
TRBV3-1	TRBJ2-2	ASSFLSPTGELF
TRBV29-1	TRBJ1-1	SVGEVDRVHEAF
TRBV3-1	TRBJ2-7	ATLGLAGGYYEQY
TRBV4-1	TRBJ2-7	ASSQGVTGLAGPYEQY
TRBV28	TRBJ1-2	ASSFSQDYGYT
TRBV20-1	TRBJ1-1	SLLANTEAF
TRBV28	TRBJ1-5	ASSWLTDQPQH
TRBV29-1	TRBJ1-2	SGFNYGYT
TRBV24-1	TRBJ1-5	ATSDSGQGRDQPQH
TRBV7-2	TRBJ1-2	ASSLEGTGGHGYT
TRBV7-8	TRBJ2-7	ASSNLGQGYEQY
TRBV6-2/TRBV6-3	TRBJ1-6	ASRPTQTVPLH
TRBV3-1	TRBJ1-2	ASSQGQTLYGYT
TRBV7-2	TRBJ2-7	ASSFPGRTYEQY
TRBV12-3/TRBV12-4	TRBJ2-1	ASSLGFPYEQF
TRBV6-2/TRBV6-3	TRBJ2-1	ASRFGGAVDEQF
TRBV19	TRBJ1-1	ASRIDGKIMNTEAF
TRBV6-1	TRBJ1-5	ASRSDRVNQPQH
TRBV7-2	TRBJ2-5	ASSLLGGLETQY
TRBV10-3	TRBJ1-2	AIRETGASNGYT
TRBV7-9	TRBJ1-2	ASSTRTGTYGYT
TRBV5-1	TRBJ2-1	ASSYNRGLAGGPSVWEQF
TRBV11-2	TRBJ2-2	ASSVSLGKVAGELF
TRBV20-1	TRBJ1-2	SVRRQGERYGYT
TRBV20-1	TRBJ1-2	SASPLPAYT
TRBV7-8	TRBJ1-4	ASSPWDRGVNEKLF
TRBV2	TRBJ1-4	ASRIRVAANEKLF
TRBV30	TRBJ2-5	AWSVKSVGAQY
TRBV7-8	TRBJ2-7	ASSLASTGGREQY
TRBV27	TRBJ2-3	ASSFASGAVTDTQY
TRBV12-3/TRBV12-4	TRBJ2-1	ASSLDSWGRGSYNEQF
TRBV24-1	TRBJ2-7	ATIVVRSPYEQY
TRBV7-2	TRBJ2-5	ASSLGLGTAKQETQY
TRBV7-2	TRBJ1-2	ASSLVQGGHGYT
TRBV6-1	TRBJ2-7	ASSEFKEYEQY
TRBV5-1	TRBJ1-1	ASSLSNWGTEAF
TRBV5-1	TRBJ2-6	ASSLWGQGSGANVLT
TRBV6-1	TRBJ2-5	ASRTLSRQGPRETQY
TRBV5-1	TRBJ2-5	ASSHGTQETQY
TRBV27	TRBJ2-7	ASSLGTSGRLEQY
TRBV19	TRBJ1-5	ASSLVGGQNQPQH
TRBV7-8	TRBJ2-5	ASSMGLATETQY
TRBV19	TRBJ1-1	ASSNTENTEAF
TRBV30	TRBJ2-5	ACEWTSGQETQY
TRBV24-1	TRBJ1-1	ATSDQGGTEAF
TRBV27	TRBJ2-7	ASSPRTSGREQY
TRBV12-3/TRBV12-4	TRBJ1-5	ASRKTGSNQPQH
TRBV18	TRBJ1-4	ASSPGLRQGGNEKLF
TRBV7-3	TRBJ2-7	ASSLGAGGMDEQY
TRBV9	TRBJ1-1	ASSVSDRGFQAF